The sequence of this T cell receptor beta chain was determined in a study of identical twins. MiXCR, run by TCRdb on the 5' RACE reads, gives a single entry per CDR3 protein. The sample lists some 690,000 distinct CDR3 sequences, 21% occurring once. The CDR3 loop spans 12 amino acids. Losses at the gene ends were 10 bases for V and 2 bases for J; bases not matched to a gene: 3. This sample also belongs to another study, concerning T cells expressing NK-cell markers. From that paper: Underlying the TCR beta repertoires were sorted CD3+CD56+NKG2C+, CD3+CD56+NKG2C- and CD3+CD56-NKG2C+ T cells. A few of the donors also had these clonotypes leading their CD3+CD56-NKG2C+ fraction.

Sequenced material: PBMCs. The chain carries TRBV12-3 or TRBV12-4 and TRBJ2-5, with 8 bases fitting TRBD2. The TCR comes from a woman in her late teens or twenties in good health. CDR3 region: CATKREQETQYF. CDR3 nucleotides: TGTGCCACTAAGCGGGAGCAAGAGACCCAGTACTTC.